The 17 T cell receptor beta chains below were found in one sample sequenced in a study of T cell responses to AZD1222 COVID-19 vaccine (dated by TCRdb to the early 2020s). The library came from the immunoSEQ multiplex PCR assay. Held by TCRdb, this immuneACCESS table contains in-frame sequences only and omits some clones. Under half of the omission traces to an unresolved V gene where checked; the cause of the rest is unknown. Here the sample has about 150,000 clones; 87% occur a single time. The top ten clones comprise around 1% of the sample. The meaning of the sample's time point label: about 28 days (+/-7) after the second vaccine dose. Specimen: peripheral blood, collected 28 days after the second AZD1222 dose. These receptors all stem from an adult who received the AZD1222 COVID-19 vaccine.

The chain employs TRBV13 and TRBJ2-1; TRBD1 matches at 7 bases. Germline CDR1 and CDR2: PRHDT and FYEKMQ (reference sequence). This CDR3 contains 14 residues. The ends lost 4 bases at V and 5 bases at J; junction bases unmatched: 5. DNA for the CDR3: TGTGCCAGCAGCTCATGGACAGGTAACAATGAGCAGTTCTTC. This codes for CASSSWTGNNEQFF. Supplemented by reference TRBV13 and TRBJ2-1, the full variable domain reads AAGVIQSPRHLIKEKRETATLKCYPIPRHDTVYWYQQGPGQDPQFLISFYEKMQSDKGSIPDRFSAQQFSDYHSELNMSSLELGDSALYFCASSSWTGNNEQFFGPGTRLTVL.

This sequence joins TRBV2 and TRBJ1-1; no clear D gene. The CDR3 sequence is 12 residues long. Germline V gives CDR1 SNHLY, CDR2 FYNNEI. Deletions cut 9 bases from V and 1 base from J, with 9 bases between. CDR3 nucleotide sequence: TGTGCCAGTGGGTTGAGGAACACTGAAGCTTTCTTT. Its protein product is CASGLRNTEAFF.

The rearrangement links TRBV4-1 to TRBJ2-3, with no clear D. The V end lost 8 bases, the J end lost 4 bases, and 19 bases lay between the germline ends. The CDR3 has 15 residues. The V gene's germline CDR1 is MGHRA and CDR2 YSYEKL. CDR3 region: CASVSDSVYPDTQYF. CDR3 nucleotide sequence: TGCGCCAGCGTCTCAGATTCGGTTTACCCAGATACGCAGTATTTT.

The V call is TRBV7-9, the J call TRBJ2-1; 8 bases fit TRBD2. The CDR3 has 13 residues. The ends lost 7 bases at V and 2 bases at J; junction bases unmatched: 1. Germline CDR1 SEHNR, CDR2 FQNEAQ (reference sequence). CDR3 bases: TGTGCCAGCAACGGGGGGGCCTACAATGAGCAGTTCTTC. This gives the protein CASNGGAYNEQFF.

The chain links TRBV5-8 to TRBJ2-5; 10 bases are a match to TRBD2. V shed 3 bases and J 6 bases; nucleotides not matched to a gene: 2. This CDR3 has 13 amino acids. Germline-derived CDR1 and CDR2 are SGHTS and YDEGEE. The CDR3 bases are TGTGCCAGCAGCTCGGGACTAGCGAAGACCCAGTACTTC. The encoded protein is CASSSGLAKTQYF.

This chain joins TRBV19 and TRBJ2-2; 8 bases line up with TRBD1. The V gene's germline CDR1 is LNHDA and CDR2 SQIVND (reference sequence). V lost 10 bases to trimming and J lost 2 bases; unmatched junction nucleotides: 9. CDR3 length: 15 residues. CDR3: CATRRDRINTGELFF. The CDR3 DNA reads TGTGCCACTAGACGGGACAGGATAAACACCGGGGAGCTGTTTTTT. The full variable domain, with the rest looked up from reference TRBV19 and TRBJ2-2, is DGGITQSPKYLFRKEGQNVTLSCEQNLNHDAMYWYRQDPGQGLRLIYYSQIVNDFQKGDIAEGYSVSREKKESFPLTVTSAQKNPTAFYLCATRRDRINTGELFFGEGSRLTVL.

The chain is built from TRBV11-3 and TRBJ2-1; TRBD1 agrees at 9 bases. This CDR3 has 16 residues. Germline assignment: CDR1 SGHNT and CDR2 YENEEA. Trimming cost V 1 base and J 7 bases; bases outside gene matches: 8. The CDR3 sequence is CASSLGPGQGTNEQFF. The CDR3 DNA is TGTGCCAGCAGCTTAGGGCCAGGACAGGGGACAAATGAGCAGTTCTTC.

The chain combines TRBV4-2 with TRBJ1-2; maybe TRBD1 (5 bases). Trimming shortened V by 1 base and J by 4 bases, and 10 bases separated the two germline ends. CDR3 size: 14 residues. The germline gives CDR1 LGHNA, CDR2 YNFKEQ. The CDR3 coding sequence is TGTGCCAGCAGCCAAGCCGGTCAGGGCTATGGCTACACCTTC. Encoded protein: CASSQAGQGYGYTF.

This chain links TRBV5-1 with TRBJ1-1; 7 bases align to TRBD1. V was clipped by 1 base and J by 1 base; unmatched bases: 7. This CDR3 has 16 residues. Germline CDR1 SGHRS, CDR2 YFSETQ. CDR3 residues: CASSLNPGQRNTEAFF. DNA of the CDR3: TGCGCCAGCAGCTTGAACCCGGGACAGAGGAACACTGAAGCTTTCTTT.

The chain links TRBV10-1 to TRBJ1-2, with 7 bases lining up with TRBD1. Germline CDR1 reads WNHNN; CDR2 reads SYGVQD (reference sequence). CDR3 length: 13 residues. With V trimmed by 2 bases and J by 8 bases, 5 bases remained unmatched. The CDR3 loop is CASSEATGRGYTF. CDR3 in DNA: TGCGCCAGCAGTGAGGCGACAGGGAGAGGCTACACCTTC.

Remarks on this clone: This CDR3 is also generated by other DNA sequences in the sample. The chain joins TRBV2 to TRBJ2-2; D is perhaps TRBD1 or TRBD2 (5 bases each). The germline V and J ends were trimmed by 6 bases and 2 bases, with 7 bases remaining between them. Germline loops: CDR1 SNHLY, CDR2 FYNNEI. The CDR3 totals 13 residues. The CDR3 spells CASSRDNTGELFF. The CDR3 coding sequence is TGTGCCAGCAGCAGGGACAACACCGGGGAGCTGTTTTTT.

This rearrangement joins TRBV12-5 to TRBJ2-6; D might be TRBD1 (6 bases). V dropped 0 bases and J dropped 0 bases, with 15 bases sitting between them. Germline V gene lookup returns CDR1 LGHNT and CDR2 FRNRAP. The CDR3 runs 19 residues. The CDR3 DNA reads as TGTGCTAGTGGTTTGGTCGCAGGGGTGCCCCTCTCTGGGGCCAACGTCCTGACTTTC. It codes for CASGLVAGVPLSGANVLTF.

The chain couples TRBV4-3 to TRBJ2-1, with TRBD2 identical over 8 bases. With V trimmed by 4 bases and J by 4 bases, 6 bases remained unmatched. This CDR3 has 15 residues. Germline values: CDR1 LGHNA, CDR2 YSLEER. CDR3 nucleotides: TGCGCCAGCAGCCCAACTAGCGGAAGATACAATGAGCAGTTCTTC. This gives the protein CASSPTSGRYNEQFF.

This chain links TRBV9 with TRBJ2-5; 11 nucleotides line up with TRBD1. Germline V gives CDR1 SGDLS, CDR2 YYNGEE. After removal of 2 bases from V and 5 bases from J, the junction contained 5 bases not matched to a gene. The CDR3 contains 15 residues. The DNA for the CDR3 is TGTGCCAGCAGCGTTCCCGGGACAGGGGGGGAGACCCAGTACTTC. This translates into CASSVPGTGGETQYF. Using reference TRBV9 and TRBJ2-5 for the parts outside the CDR3, the full variable domain is DSGVTQTPKHLITATGQRVTLRCSPRSGDLSVYWYQQSLDQGLQFLIQYYNGEERAKGNILERFSAQQFPDLHSELNLSSLELGDSALYFCASSVPGTGGETQYFGPGTRLLVL.

This chain uses TRBV9 with TRBJ2-7; D not certain. There are 15 residues in the CDR3. Germline CDR1 is SGDLS and CDR2 is YYNGEE. V lost 1 base and J lost 4, with 15 bases in between. CDR3 sequence (DNA): TGTGCCAGCAGCGTAAGACCCGAAACTAATTACGAGCAGTACTTC. Translating gives CASSVRPETNYEQYF.

The J gene is TRBJ1-6, the V gene TRBV19; possible D gene TRBD1, 6 bases. Germline lookup yields CDR1 LNHDA and CDR2 SQIVND (reference sequence). The CDR3 loop spans 14 amino acids. Trimming stripped 5 bases from V and 6 bases from J, with 11 bases between. The DNA for the CDR3 is TGTGCCAGTAGTCCCGGGACACGTAATTCACCCCTCCACTTT. It is translated as CASSPGTRNSPLHF.

This chain connects TRBV5-6 to TRBJ2-2; TRBD2 is a possible D gene (7 bases). Germline V lookup: CDR1 SGHDT, CDR2 YYEEEE. V was trimmed by 0 bases and J by 6 bases, leaving 12 bases between them. The CDR3 is made up of 15 amino acids. This chain's CDR3 is CASSLVGGPAGELFF. As DNA, the CDR3 is TGTGCCAGCAGCTTGGTCGGGGGGCCCGCCGGGGAGCTGTTTTTT.